This T cell receptor beta chain came from a study of cytomegalovirus exposure and HLA in healthy donors. Points from the study as a whole: A cluster of highly shared sequence variants was likely a sequencing artifact.

V was shortened by 0 bases and J by 5 bases, with 8 bases between the two germline ends. The CDR3 has 13 amino acids. CDR1 is SGHRS and CDR2 is YFSETQ in the germline V gene. PCR employed 60 Vbeta and 13 Jbeta primers. Assay used: immunoSEQ multiplex PCR; TCRdb lists only in-frame clones, some missing. Its listing shows 56,000 or so clones. About this clone itself: Its antigen is as yet unknown.

The gene calls are TRBV5-1 and TRBJ1-1; D unclear. The TCR sequence derives from a man aged 40-55 years in good health and CMV-seropositive. Source material: PBMCs. The CDR3, as DNA: TGCGCCAGCAGCTTGGGAGGTAGTACTGAAGCTTTCTTT. Its protein product is CASSLGGSTEAFF.